A single sample gave rise to the 11 T cell receptor beta chains below, sequenced in a study of T cells after posttransplantation cyclophosphamide. Methotrexate plus calcineurin inhibitor accompanied controls' myeloablative marrow transplants; sampling was 1 year later. Assay used: immunoSEQ multiplex PCR; TCRdb lists only in-frame clones, some missing. The sample includes some 15,000 clones, roughly 80% of them seen just once. This material consisted of PBMCs, taken around 59 weeks after allogeneic stem cell transplant with calcineurin inhibitor and methotrexate. These TCRs come from a male patient aged 30 to 40 who received an allogeneic stem cell transplant from an unrelated donor, was CMV-positive, and had acute and chronic GVHD. The T cells may come from the graft donor.

A few counts support this clone. The J gene is TRBJ2-7, the V gene TRBV6-4; D remains ambiguous. Germline lookup yields CDR1 MRHNA and CDR2 SNTAGT. There are 13 residues in the CDR3. V lost 3 bases and J lost 5, with 11 bases in between. CDR3 nucleotide sequence: TGTGCCAGCAGTGAATCCCCGCGGCACGAGCAGTACTTC. It specifies CASSESPRHEQYF.

The chain has TRBV5-4 and TRBJ1-2; D is uncertain. The germline V and J ends were trimmed by 0 bases and 4 bases, with 10 bases remaining between them. Per germline, CDR1 SGHNT and CDR2 YYREEE (reference sequence). CDR3 size: 14 residues. CDR3 loop: CASSLEQIVYGYTF. For the CDR3, the DNA is TGTGCCAGCAGCTTGGAACAGATAGTCTATGGCTACACCTTC.

This chain joins TRBV9 and TRBJ1-2; unclear D gene. CDR1 and CDR2 (germline): SGDLS, YYNGEE. V lost 3 bases, J lost 0 bases, and 9 bases lay in between. The CDR3 is made up of 14 amino acids. CDR3 sequence reads: CASSATGANYGYTF. CDR3 nucleotides: TGTGCCAGCAGCGCGACGGGAGCTAACTATGGCTACACCTTC.

This rearrangement joins TRBV9 to TRBJ2-1, with 7 nucleotides matching TRBD1. V was clipped by 0 bases and J by 2 bases; unmatched bases: 5. CDR3 size: 16 residues. Germline V CDR1 and CDR2: SGDLS, YYNGEE. The CDR3: CASSVGRDSPYNEQFF. DNA of the CDR3: TGTGCCAGCAGCGTAGGACGGGACAGCCCCTACAATGAGCAGTTCTTC.

The V and J genes are TRBV5-4 and TRBJ2-5, with 10 bases aligning to TRBD2. From germline, CDR1 is SGHNT and CDR2 YYREEE (reference sequence). V shed 3 bases, J shed 4 bases, and the junction held 12 bases outside the gene matches. The CDR3 length is 17 residues. The CDR3 protein is CASSWVPLAGGGETQYF. CDR3 nucleotide sequence: TGTGCCAGCAGCTGGGTACCCTTAGCGGGAGGCGGAGAGACCCAGTACTTC. Filled out from reference TRBV5-4 and TRBJ2-5, the complete variable domain reads ETGVTQSPTHLIKTRGQQVTLRCSSQSGHNTVSWYQQALGQGPQFIFQYYREEENGRGNFPPRFSGLQFPNYSSELNVNALELDDSALYLCASSWVPLAGGGETQYFGPGTRLLVL.

The CDR3 reads CASPLLAGVGEQFF. The CDR3 bases are TGTGCCAGCCCTCTTCTAGCGGGAGTTGGTGAGCAGTTCTTC. The V and J genes are TRBV6-1 and TRBJ2-1; 10 bases fit TRBD2. Germline lookup yields CDR1 MNHNS and CDR2 SASEGT. CDR3 length: 14 amino acids. Losses at the gene ends were 8 bases for V and 9 bases for J; bases not matched to a gene: 10.

This rearrangement joins TRBV6-6 to TRBJ1-3; tentative D call: TRBD1 (6 bases). The germline gives CDR1 MNHNY, CDR2 SVGAGI (reference sequence). V lost 5 bases, J lost 9 bases, and 11 bases lay in between. The length of the CDR3 is 12 residues. The CDR3 protein is CASSTGLGTIYF. The CDR3 DNA reads as TGTGCCAGCAGTACAGGGTTAGGCACCATATATTTT.

This clone occurred a few times. V usage is TRBV19 and J usage is TRBJ1-3; tentative D call: TRBD1 (5 bases). The CDR3 is 15 amino acids. V was trimmed by 3 bases and J by 2 bases, leaving 11 bases between them. CDR1 and CDR2 from the germline V gene are LNHDA and SQIVND (reference sequence). CDR3 protein: CASSMLDRPGNTIYF. The DNA for the CDR3 is TGTGCCAGTAGTATGCTCGACAGACCTGGAAACACCATATATTTT. The variable domain in full, completed from reference TRBV19 and TRBJ1-3, reads DGGITQSPKYLFRKEGQNVTLSCEQNLNHDAMYWYRQDPGQGLRLIYYSQIVNDFQKGDIAEGYSVSREKKESFPLTVTSAQKNPTAFYLCASSMLDRPGNTIYFGEGSWLTVV.

The chain uses TRBV7-2 and TRBJ2-3, with D unresolved. The CDR3 length is 14 residues. CDR1 and CDR2 from the germline V gene are SGHTA and FQGNSA. The germline V and J ends were trimmed by 4 bases and 4 bases, with 12 bases remaining between them. The DNA of the CDR3 is TGTGCCAGCAGCTCACCCCGAATAGCAGATACGCAGTATTTT. The encoded protein is CASSSPRIADTQYF.

The count of this clone is one. The rearrangement joins TRBV6-1 to TRBJ2-5; 7 nucleotides agree with TRBD1. The CDR3 length is 13 residues. CDR1 is MNHNS, CDR2 SASEGT, per germline. The V and J ends lost 6 bases and 3 bases, in that order; junction bases with no gene match: 4. CDR3 amino acids: CASRTGTEETQYF. In nucleotides, the CDR3 is TGTGCCAGCAGGACCGGGACAGAAGAGACCCAGTACTTC.

This clone has only one observation. The rearrangement uses TRBV10-3 and TRBJ2-3; TRBD1 agrees at 10 bases. CDR3 length equals 15 residues. J was trimmed by 0 bases and V by 8 bases; bases with no gene match: 5. CDR1 is ENHRY, CDR2 SYGVKD, per germline. The DNA for the CDR3 is TGTGCCATCGGCCCGGGACAGGGGAGCACAGATACGCAGTATTTT. Translated: CAIGPGQGSTDTQYF.